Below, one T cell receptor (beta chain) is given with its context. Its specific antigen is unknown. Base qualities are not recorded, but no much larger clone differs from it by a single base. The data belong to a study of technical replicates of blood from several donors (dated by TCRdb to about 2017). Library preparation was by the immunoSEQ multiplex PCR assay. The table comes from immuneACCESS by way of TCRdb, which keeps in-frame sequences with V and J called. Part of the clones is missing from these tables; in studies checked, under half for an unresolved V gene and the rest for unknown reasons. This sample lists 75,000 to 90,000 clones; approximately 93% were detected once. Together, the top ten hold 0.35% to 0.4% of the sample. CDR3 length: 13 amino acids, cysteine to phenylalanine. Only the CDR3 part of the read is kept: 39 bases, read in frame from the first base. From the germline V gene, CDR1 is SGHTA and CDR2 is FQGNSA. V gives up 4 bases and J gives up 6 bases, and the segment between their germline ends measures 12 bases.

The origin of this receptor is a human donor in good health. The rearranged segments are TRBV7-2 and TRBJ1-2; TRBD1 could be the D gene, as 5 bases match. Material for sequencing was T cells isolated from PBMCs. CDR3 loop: CASSSGEGNGYTF. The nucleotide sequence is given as TGTGCCAGCAGCTCTGGGGAGGGGAATGGCTACACCTTC.